In its sample, the clone carrying this T cell receptor beta chain was seen many times. Between the trimmed V and J ends, which lost 3 bases and 3 bases, there was a span of 6 bases. In germline, CDR1 is MDHEN, CDR2 SYDVKM. This CDR3 spans 13 amino acids. Amplification of TCR beta CDR3 regions used RNA transcripts. Scientists carried out first-round RT-PCR using HTBI primers and then a second-round multiplex PCR. Each CDR3 protein is one row after TCRdb ran MiXCR on the multiplex PCR reads. The sample records 300,000 to 450,000 distinct CDR3 sequences, about 15% being singletons. The source of the sample is a study of Graves' ophthalmopathy and Graves' hyperthyroidism. Study-wide context: Peripheral blood samples were taken at initial diagnosis, before any treatment.

The sample consisted of peripheral blood. The TCR comes from an adult woman with stable Graves' hyperthyroidism. The rearrangement joins TRBV28 to TRBJ2-4, with a tentative D call TRBD2 (5 bases). CDR3 sequence: CASSLRVKNIQYF. In DNA, the CDR3 is TGTGCCAGCAGTTTGAGGGTCAAAAACATTCAGTACTTC.